This TCR beta chain stems from a study of regulatory T cells in long-lasting Graves disease (dated by TCRdb to the early 2020s). In the study overall: Persistent Graves' disease was defined as antithyroid drug treatment for over 5 years with persistently positive TSH receptor autoantibodies. The study was registered as a clinical trial and conducted in China. TCR sequencing covered around 13 persistent and roughly 20 newly diagnosed Graves' disease patients, some 35 samples in total. Persistent Graves' disease patients were compared with newly diagnosed Graves' disease patients by peripheral blood TCR sequencing and RNA sequencing. On average, persistent Graves' disease patients in the clinical cohort had been on antithyroid drugs for about 10.3 years.

Preparation of the library involved multiplex PCR. These reads were obtained on an Illumina HiSeq 4000. iRepertoire HTBI primers and Arm-PCR amplification of CDR3 regions were used to construct TCR beta libraries. PCR products were gel purified before sequencing. Regarding the original processing steps: Across samples, around 58 TRBV and roughly 13 TRBJ segments were identified and used for gene usage analysis of CDR3 amino acid clonotypes. COPE and FqMerger were used to merge filtered high-quality paired reads into contigs. BLAST was used to align contigs to IMGT TRBV, TRBD and TRBJ reference genes, with CDR3 defined following IMGT. Any clonotype with a frequency above 0.1% was classified as a highly expanded clone. Shannon entropy served as the measure of repertoire diversity, while the Gini coefficient captured V-J evenness. Public clonotypes were defined as clonotypes shared by more than one individual. TCRdb itself trimmed the public reads at Q25 with fastp, ran MiXCR and retained productive beta chains. Each entry is one CDR3 protein sequence, shown with its most common DNA and genes. TCRdb assigned the V and J calls; the authors' analysis was not used. The sample includes about 660,000 distinct CDR3 sequences, with around 30% observed a single time. 40% to 55% of the sample is taken by the ten largest.

The time point label here, explained by the study, means: persistent/refractory GD, antithyroid drugs over 5 years with positive TRAb. For both TCR sequencing and RNA sequencing, RNA was extracted from PBMCs in TRIzol. The diagnosis of Graves' disease was made according to American Thyroid Association guidelines. Patients for the study were recruited at an endocrinology department in Xi'an, China. Each patient gave approximately 10 milliliters of peripheral blood, collected in an EDTA anticoagulant tube. Ficoll Paque Plus density gradient separation was used to isolate PBMCs, and no additional T cell sorting was done. RNA quality was checked with an Agilent 2100 Bioanalyzer and agarose gel, and concentration with a NanoDrop 2000. On the study overall, not on this receptor specifically: Persistent disease showed preferential use of TRBV28, TRBJ1-2 and TRBJ2-5, whereas newly diagnosed disease favored TRBV20-1 and TRBJ2-1. Only the TCR beta chain was sequenced and analyzed. Persistent Graves' disease patients showed lower TCR Shannon entropy and fewer highly expanded clones than newly diagnosed patients, suggesting clonal expansion. The authors noted that the small sample size was a limitation that may lower accuracy. Because the primary lesion, thyroid tissue, could not be accessed, the study looked at peripheral blood alone. A larger number of public clonotypes was shared among persistent patients (about 2,700) than among newly diagnosed patients (roughly 930).

CDR1 SGHAT and CDR2 FQNNGV are derived from the germline V gene. Trimming takes 1 base from V and 5 bases from J, and the germline ends sit 30 bases apart. The CDR3, from cysteine to phenylalanine, totals 22 residues. The DNA shown is the 66-base CDR3, in frame from base 1. As concerns this clonotype: No antigen is known for it. No per-base quality is available; no much larger clone lies one base away.

Sequenced material: peripheral blood mononuclear cells (PBMCs), taken when the disease was refractory, from a patient treated with antithyroid drugs. The sequence came from a female donor with Graves disease. The rearrangement joined TRBV11-2 to TRBJ1-6; perhaps TRBD1 is the D gene, with 6 bases matching. The DNA sequence is given as TGTGCCAGCAGCTTAGGTATTCGCACAGGGATCAACGTATCGGCAAATAATTCACCCCTCCACTTT. It translates to CASSLGIRTGINVSANNSPLHF.